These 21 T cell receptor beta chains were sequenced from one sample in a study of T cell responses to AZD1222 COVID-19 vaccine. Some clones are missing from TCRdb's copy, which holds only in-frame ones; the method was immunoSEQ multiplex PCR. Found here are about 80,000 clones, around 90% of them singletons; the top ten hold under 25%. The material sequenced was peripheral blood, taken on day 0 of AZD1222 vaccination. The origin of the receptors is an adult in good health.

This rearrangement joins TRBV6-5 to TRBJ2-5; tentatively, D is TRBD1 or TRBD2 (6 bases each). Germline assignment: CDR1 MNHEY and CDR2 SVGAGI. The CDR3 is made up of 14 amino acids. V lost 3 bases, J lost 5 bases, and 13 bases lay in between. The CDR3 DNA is TGTGCCAGCAGTTATGGGAGGCAGGGGGAGACCCAGTACTTC. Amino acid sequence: CASSYGRQGETQYF.

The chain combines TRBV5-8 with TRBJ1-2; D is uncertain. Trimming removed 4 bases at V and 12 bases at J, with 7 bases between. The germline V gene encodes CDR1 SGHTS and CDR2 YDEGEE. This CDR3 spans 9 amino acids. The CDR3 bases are TGTGCCAGCAGCGGCACGGACACCTTC. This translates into CASSGTDTF.

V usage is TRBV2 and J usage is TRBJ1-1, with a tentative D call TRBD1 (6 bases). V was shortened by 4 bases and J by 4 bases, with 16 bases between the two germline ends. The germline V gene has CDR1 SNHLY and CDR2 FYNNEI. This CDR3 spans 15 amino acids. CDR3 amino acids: CASSGSRGFVTEAFF. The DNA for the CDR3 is TGTGCCAGCAGTGGGTCCAGGGGATTTGTCACTGAAGCTTTCTTT.

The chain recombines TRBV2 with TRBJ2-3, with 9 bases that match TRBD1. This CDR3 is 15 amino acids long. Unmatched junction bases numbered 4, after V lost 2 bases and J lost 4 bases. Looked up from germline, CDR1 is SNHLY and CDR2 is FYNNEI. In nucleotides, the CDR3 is TGTGCCAGCAGTGAACTGGGACAGGGTGCAGATACGCAGTATTTT. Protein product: CASSELGQGADTQYF.

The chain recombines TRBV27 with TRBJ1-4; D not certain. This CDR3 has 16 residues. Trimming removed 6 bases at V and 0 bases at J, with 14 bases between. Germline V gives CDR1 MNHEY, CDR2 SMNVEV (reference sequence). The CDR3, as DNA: TGTGCCAGCAGCCGAAGGGCGCGGTCAACTAATGAAAAACTGTTTTTT. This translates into CASSRRARSTNEKLFF.

Here the CDR3 DNA reads TGTGCCAGCAGCTGGGGGGGCGACGGGGCTGAAGCTTTCTTT. Amino acids: CASSWGGDGAEAFF. The gene calls are TRBV7-8 and TRBJ1-1, with D possibly matching TRBD1 (6 bases). Per the germline V gene, CDR1 is SGHVS and CDR2 is FQNEAQ. The CDR3 is 14 amino acids. V lost 4 bases, J lost 6 bases, and 15 bases lay in between.

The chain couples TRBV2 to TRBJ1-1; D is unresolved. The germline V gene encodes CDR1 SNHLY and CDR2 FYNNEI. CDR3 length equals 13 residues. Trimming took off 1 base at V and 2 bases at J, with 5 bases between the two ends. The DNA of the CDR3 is TGTGCCAGCAGTGAAGAGCGAAACACTGAAGCTTTCTTT. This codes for CASSEERNTEAFF. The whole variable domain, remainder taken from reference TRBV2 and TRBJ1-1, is EPEVTQTPSHQVTQMGQEVILRCVPISNHLYFYWYRQILGQKVEFLVSFYNNEISEKSEIFDDQFSVERPDGSNFTLKIRSTKLEDSAMYFCASSEERNTEAFFGQGTRLTVV.

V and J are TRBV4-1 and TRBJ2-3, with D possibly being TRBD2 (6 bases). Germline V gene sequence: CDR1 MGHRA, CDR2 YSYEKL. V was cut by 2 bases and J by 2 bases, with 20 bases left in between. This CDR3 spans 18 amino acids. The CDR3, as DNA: TGCGCCAGCAGCCAACCTGGAGGGCGTACCACCGTCACAGATACGCAGTATTTT. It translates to CASSQPGGRTTVTDTQYF.

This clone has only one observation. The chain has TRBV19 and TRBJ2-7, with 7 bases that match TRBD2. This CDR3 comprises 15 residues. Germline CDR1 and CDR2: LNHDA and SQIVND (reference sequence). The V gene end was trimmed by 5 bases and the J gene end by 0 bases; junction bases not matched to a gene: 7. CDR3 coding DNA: TGTGCCAGTAGTGCATCTAGCGGAGCCTCCTACGAGCAGTACTTC. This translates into CASSASSGASYEQYF.

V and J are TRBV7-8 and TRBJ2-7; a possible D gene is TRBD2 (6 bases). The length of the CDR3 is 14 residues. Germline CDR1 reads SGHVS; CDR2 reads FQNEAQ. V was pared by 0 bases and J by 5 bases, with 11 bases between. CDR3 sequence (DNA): TGTGCCAGCAGCTTAGCCCCCTGGGGGGACGAGCAGTACTTC. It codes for CASSLAPWGDEQYF.

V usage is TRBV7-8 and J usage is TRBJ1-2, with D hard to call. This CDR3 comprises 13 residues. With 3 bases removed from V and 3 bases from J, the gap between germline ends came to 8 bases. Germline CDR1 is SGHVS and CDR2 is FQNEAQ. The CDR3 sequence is CASSLRQDYGYTF. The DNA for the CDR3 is TGTGCCAGCAGCTTGAGGCAGGACTATGGCTACACCTTC.

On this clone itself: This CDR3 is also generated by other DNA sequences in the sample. The CDR3: CSASRGYEQYF. CDR3 coding DNA: TGCAGTGCTAGTCGGGGCTACGAGCAGTACTTC. The chain employs TRBV20-1 and TRBJ2-7, with TRBD2 as a possible D gene (5 bases). Germline values: CDR1 DFQATT, CDR2 SNEGSKA (reference sequence). There are 11 residues in the CDR3. Trimming pared 3 bases from V and 3 bases from J, leaving 6 bases between.

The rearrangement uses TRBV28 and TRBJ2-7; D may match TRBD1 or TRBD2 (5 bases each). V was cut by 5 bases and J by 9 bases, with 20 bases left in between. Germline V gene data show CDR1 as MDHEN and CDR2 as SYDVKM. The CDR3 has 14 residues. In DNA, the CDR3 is TGTGCCAGCAGTCTACAGGACTTCGTTACGAGGCAGTACTTC. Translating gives CASSLQDFVTRQYF.

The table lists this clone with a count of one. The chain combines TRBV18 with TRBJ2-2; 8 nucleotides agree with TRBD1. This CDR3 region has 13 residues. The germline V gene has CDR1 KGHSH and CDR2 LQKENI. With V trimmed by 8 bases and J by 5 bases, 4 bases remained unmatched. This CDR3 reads CASERTGTGELFF. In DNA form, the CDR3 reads TGTGCCAGCGAGAGGACAGGGACCGGGGAGCTGTTTTTT.

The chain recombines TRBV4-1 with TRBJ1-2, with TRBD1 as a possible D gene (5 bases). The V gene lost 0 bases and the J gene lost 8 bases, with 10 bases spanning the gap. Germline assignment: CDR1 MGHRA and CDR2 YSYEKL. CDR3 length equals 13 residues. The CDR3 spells CASSQDRGTGYTF. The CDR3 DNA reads TGCGCCAGCAGCCAAGATCGGGGGACGGGCTACACCTTC.

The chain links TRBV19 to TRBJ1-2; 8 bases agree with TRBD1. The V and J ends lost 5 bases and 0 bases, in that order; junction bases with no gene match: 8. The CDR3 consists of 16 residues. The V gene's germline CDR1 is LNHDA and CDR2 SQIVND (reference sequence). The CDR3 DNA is TGTGCCAGTAGTCTAAGACAGGGGATCTCTAACTATGGCTACACCTTC. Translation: CASSLRQGISNYGYTF.

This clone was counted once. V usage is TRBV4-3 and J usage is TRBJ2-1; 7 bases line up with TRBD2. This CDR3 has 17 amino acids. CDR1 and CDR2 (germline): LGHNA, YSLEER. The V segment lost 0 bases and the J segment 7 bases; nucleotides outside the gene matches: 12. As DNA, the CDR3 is TGCGCCAGCAGCCAAGATCAGAGAGGCGGGGGTTTGAATGAGCAGTTCTTC. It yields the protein CASSQDQRGGGLNEQFF.

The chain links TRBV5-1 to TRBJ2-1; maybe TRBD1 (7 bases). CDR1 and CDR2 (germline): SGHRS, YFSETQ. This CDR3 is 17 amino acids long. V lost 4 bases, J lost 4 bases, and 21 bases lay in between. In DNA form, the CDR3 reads TGCGCCAGCAGCCTTCCCCAGGGGGGAGAAGCATACAATGAGCAGTTCTTC. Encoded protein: CASSLPQGGEAYNEQFF.

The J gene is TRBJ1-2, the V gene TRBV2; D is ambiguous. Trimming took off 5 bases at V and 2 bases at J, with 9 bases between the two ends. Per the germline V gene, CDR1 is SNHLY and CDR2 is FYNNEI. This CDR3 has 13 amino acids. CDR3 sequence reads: CASSPDGNYGYTF. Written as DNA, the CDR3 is TGTGCCAGCAGTCCTGACGGGAACTATGGCTACACCTTC.

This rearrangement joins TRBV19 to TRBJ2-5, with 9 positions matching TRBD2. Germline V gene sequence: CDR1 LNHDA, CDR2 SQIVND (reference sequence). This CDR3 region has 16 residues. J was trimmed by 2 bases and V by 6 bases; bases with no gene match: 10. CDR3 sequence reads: CASSTGGRGAQETQYF. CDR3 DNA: TGTGCCAGTAGCACTGGCGGGAGGGGCGCGCAAGAGACCCAGTACTTC.

This CDR3 reads CASHRGGNNEQFF. The CDR3 region has the DNA TGTGCCAGCCACCGTGGTGGAAACAATGAGCAGTTCTTC. The V gene is TRBV18, the J gene TRBJ2-1; no clear D gene. The germline V and J ends were trimmed by 8 bases and 5 bases, with 13 bases remaining between them. Per germline, CDR1 KGHSH and CDR2 LQKENI. The CDR3 has 13 residues.